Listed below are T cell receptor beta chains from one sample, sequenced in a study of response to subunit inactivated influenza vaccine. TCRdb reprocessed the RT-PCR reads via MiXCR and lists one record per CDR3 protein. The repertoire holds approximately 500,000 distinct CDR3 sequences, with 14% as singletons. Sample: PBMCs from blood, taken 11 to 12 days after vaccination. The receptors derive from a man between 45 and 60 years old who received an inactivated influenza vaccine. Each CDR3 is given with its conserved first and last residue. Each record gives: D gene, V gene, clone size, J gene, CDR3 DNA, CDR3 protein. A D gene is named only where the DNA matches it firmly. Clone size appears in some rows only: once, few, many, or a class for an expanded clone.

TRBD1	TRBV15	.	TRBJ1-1	TGTGCCACCCGGTGGGGGACAGGGGTCGACACTGAAGCTTTCTTT	CATRWGTGVDTEAFF
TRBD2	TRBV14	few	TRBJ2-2	TGTGCCAGCAGCCAAGATCCCCGCCTCATAGCGGGGGGCCTTCCTAACACCGGGGAGCTGTTTTTT	CASSQDPRLIAGGLPNTGELFF
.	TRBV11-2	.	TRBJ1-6	TGTGCCAGCAGCTTAGTAGGACAGCTAAATTCACCCCTCCACTTT	CASSLVGQLNSPLHF
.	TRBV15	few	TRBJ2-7	TGTGCCACCAGCAGAGAGGAGGTACGGGCCTCCTACGAGCAGTACTTC	CATSREEVRASYEQYF
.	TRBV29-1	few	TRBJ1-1	TGCAGCGTTCCTAAGGGGACTGAAGCTTTCTTT	CSVPKGTEAFF
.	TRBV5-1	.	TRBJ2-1	TGCGCCAGCAGCCCAAACCTAGCGAGCTATAACAATGAGCAGTTCTTC	CASSPNLASYNNEQFF
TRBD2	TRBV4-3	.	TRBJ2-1	TGCGCCAGCAGCCAAGGGGAGGGGCGCAATGAGCAGTTCTTC	CASSQGEGRNEQFF
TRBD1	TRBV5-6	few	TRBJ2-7	TGTGCCAGCAGCTTGAGGGACAGCTACGAGCAGTACTTC	CASSLRDSYEQYF
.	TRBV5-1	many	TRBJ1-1	TGCGCCAGCAGCTTGGCAGGTCGGACTGAAGCTTTCTTT	CASSLAGRTEAFF
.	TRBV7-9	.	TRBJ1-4	TGTGCCAGTGCTATGACTAATGAAAAACTGTTTTTT	CASAMTNEKLFF
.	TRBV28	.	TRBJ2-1	TGTGCCAGCAGTTGGGGCTTTGCCTACAATGAGCAGTTCTTC	CASSWGFAYNEQFF
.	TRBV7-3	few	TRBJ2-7	TGTGCCAGCAGCTTATACCGCTCCCTCTACGAGCAGTACTTC	CASSLYRSLYEQYF
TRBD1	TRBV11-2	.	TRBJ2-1	TGTGCCAGCCGACAGGGGGCGAGACAGAATGAGCAGTTCTTC	CASRQGARQNEQFF
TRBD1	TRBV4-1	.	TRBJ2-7	TGCGCCAGCAGCCAAGTGTCAGGGGGCCTGTACGAGCAGTACTTC	CASSQVSGGLYEQYF
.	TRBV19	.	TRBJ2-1	TGTGCCAGTAGTATTTGGGACGGTGAGCAGTTCTTC	CASSIWDGEQFF
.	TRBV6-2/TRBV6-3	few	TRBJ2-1	TGTGCCAGCAGTGACCCTACCTCTAGTGAGGCCTGGAATGAGCAGTTCTTC	CASSDPTSSEAWNEQFF
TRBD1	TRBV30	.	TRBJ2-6	TGTGCCTGGGAGTGGAAGGGGGCGCTTGGGGCCAACGTCCTGACTTTC	CAWEWKGALGANVLTF
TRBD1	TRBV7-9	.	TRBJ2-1	TGTGCCAGCAGGGATCGGACAGGGCGTGAGCAGTTCTTC	CASRDRTGREQFF
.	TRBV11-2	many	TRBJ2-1	TGTGCCAGCAGCTTAGACTCTTACTCCTACAATGAGCAGTTCTTC	CASSLDSYSYNEQFF
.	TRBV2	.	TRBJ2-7	TGTGCCAGCAGTGTCGGAGGGGGCGCCAGGCTCTACGAGCAGTACTTC	CASSVGGGARLYEQYF
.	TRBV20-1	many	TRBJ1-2	TGCAGTGCTAGAGTCGGGCAGGGAGGCTATGGCTACACCTTC	CSARVGQGGYGYTF
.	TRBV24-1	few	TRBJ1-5	TGTGCCACCAGCGGTGTTAGCAATCAGCCCCAGCATTTT	CATSGVSNQPQHF
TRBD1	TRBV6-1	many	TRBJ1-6	TGTGCCAGCACCTTGGGGGACAGGGGGTACTCACCCCTCCACTTT	CASTLGDRGYSPLHF
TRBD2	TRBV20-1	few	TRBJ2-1	TGCAGTGCTACAGCGGGGTACAATGAGCAGTTCTTC	CSATAGYNEQFF
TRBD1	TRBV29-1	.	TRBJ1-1	TGCAGCGTCGTGGGACAGGCAGGCACTGAAGCTTTCTTT	CSVVGQAGTEAFF
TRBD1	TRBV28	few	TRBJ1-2	TGTGCCAGCAGCGCCCGGGACAGGGGGCAAGATGGCTACACCTTC	CASSARDRGQDGYTF
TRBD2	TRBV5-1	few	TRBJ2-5	TGCGCCAGCAGCTTGGTGCCTAGCGGCGTGGAGACCCAGTACTTC	CASSLVPSGVETQYF
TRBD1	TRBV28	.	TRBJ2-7	TGTGCCAGCAAAGACAGGGCCGAGCAGTACTTC	CASKDRAEQYF
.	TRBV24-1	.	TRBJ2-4	TGTGCCACCAGTGACCCGGGACGCGGGAACATTCAGTACTTC	CATSDPGRGNIQYF
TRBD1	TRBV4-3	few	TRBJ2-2	TGCGCCAGCAGCCAAGACTCGGGACAGGGGACCCCCGGGGAGCTGTTTTTT	CASSQDSGQGTPGELFF
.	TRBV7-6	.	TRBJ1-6	TGTGCCAGCAAAACGTTGGGTTCACCCCTCCACTTT	CASKTLGSPLHF
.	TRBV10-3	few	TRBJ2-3	TGTGCCATCAGTGCCACTACCGCAGATACGCAGTATTTT	CAISATTADTQYF
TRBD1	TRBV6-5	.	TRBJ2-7	TGTGCCAGCAGTTACCAAGACAGGGCGAAGTGGATCTACGAGCAGTACTTC	CASSYQDRAKWIYEQYF
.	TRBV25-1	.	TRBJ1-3	TGTGCCAGCAGTGACCTTAGGAGCTCTGGAAACACCATATATTTT	CASSDLRSSGNTIYF
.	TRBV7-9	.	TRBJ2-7	TGTGCCAGCAGCTTCGGGGGGCTAGGAGAGCAGTACTTC	CASSFGGLGEQYF
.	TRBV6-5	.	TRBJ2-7	TGTGCCAGCAGTTACCAGGGTATGGGACTGGGGCAGTACTTC	CASSYQGMGLGQYF
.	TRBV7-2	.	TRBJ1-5	TGTGCCAGCAGCCGTGGGGGGGAGAGCAATCAGCCCCAGCATTTT	CASSRGGESNQPQHF
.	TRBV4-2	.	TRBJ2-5	TGTGCCAGCAGCCAAGGAGTTTGGGCGTCGGAAGAGACCCAGTACTTC	CASSQGVWASEETQYF
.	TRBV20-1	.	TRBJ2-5	TGCAGTGCTTCAGGGATCCAAGAGACCCAGTACTTC	CSASGIQETQYF
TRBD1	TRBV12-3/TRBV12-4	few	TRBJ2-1	TGTGCCAGCACATTCGGGACAGGCAACAATGAGCAGTTCTTC	CASTFGTGNNEQFF
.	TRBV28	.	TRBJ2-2	TGTGCCAGCAGTTTTAGGGGGGGCAGATTGGGCACCGGGGAGCTGTTTTTT	CASSFRGGRLGTGELFF
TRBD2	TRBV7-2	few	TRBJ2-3	TGTGCCAGCAGCTTATATGGGACTAGCGTCACAGATACGCAGTATTTT	CASSLYGTSVTDTQYF
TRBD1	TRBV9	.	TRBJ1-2	TGTGCCAGCAGCGTAACTGGGACAGGGGGCACGGGAGATGGCTACACCTTC	CASSVTGTGGTGDGYTF
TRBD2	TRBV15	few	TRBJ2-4	TGTGCCACCAGCAGAGCCCTAGCGGGGGGACTCCAAACGGACATTCAGTACTTC	CATSRALAGGLQTDIQYF
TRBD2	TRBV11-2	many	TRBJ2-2	TGTGCCAGCAGCATCCAAAAACTAGCGGGAGGGAGCACCGGGGAGCTGTTTTTT	CASSIQKLAGGSTGELFF
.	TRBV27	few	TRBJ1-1	TGTGCCAGCAGTTTTGGCGGCAGGACAGCTTTCTTT	CASSFGGRTAFF
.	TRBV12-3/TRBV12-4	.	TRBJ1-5	TGTGCCAGCAGGTGGACGGGGGGAGGTCAGCCCCAGCATTTT	CASRWTGGGQPQHF